The subject of this entry is one T cell receptor beta chain. Its antigen is not yet known. No qualities accompany the bases; no much larger clone lies one base away. These data originate in a study of beta chain features in type 1 diabetes (dated by TCRdb to the late 2010s). Broadly, across the study: Mean age, gender distribution, total cell number and subset yield did not differ between patients and healthy donors. A total of roughly 98,000,000 sorted cells were examined across all samples, and RNA yield correlated strongly with the number of cells per subset. The study compared the TCRB repertoires of sorted circulating CD4+ T cell subsets in recently diagnosed type 1 diabetes patients with those in matched healthy donors. Regulatory and stem cell-like memory subsets were isolated from only 8 patients and roughly eight healthy donors, whereas naive and central memory subsets came from all 30 or so donors.

The paper as a whole reports these results and caveats: Type 1 diabetes patients showed a moderate but significant shortening of TCRB CDR3 length in all four CD4+ subsets. Because the HLA sub-analyses included only small numbers of individuals, any influence of HLA type on TCRB rearrangement was left unresolved. Because cDNA was sequenced instead of genomic DNA, activated cells with high expression could be over-represented, although the groups did not differ in activation or CD3 levels. Naive, central memory and regulatory TCRB repertoires appeared more similar among patients than among healthy donors. Shorter templates might be favored by PCR, yet because patient and control samples were amplified and corrected together, any such skew would affect both groups equally. At VDJ recombination sites, type 1 diabetes patients had fewer insertions and more deleted nucleotides, which implies abnormalities in thymic rearrangement.

From each donor, a single peripheral blood sample of about 120 mL on average was drawn into heparinised tubes. Using a panel that included CD45RO, CCR7, CD25, CD127, CD95 and CD27, naive, central memory, regulatory and stem cell-like memory CD4+ T cells were sorted on a BD FACSAria II. All sorted populations exceeded 95% purity. PBMCs were isolated right away by Lymphoprep density gradient centrifugation and were stained directly, without culture. So that batch effects would be minimized, each experiment stained and sorted samples in pairs, pairing one healthy donor with one patient. Per the germline V gene (reference sequence), MNHEY is the CDR1 and SMNVEV is the CDR2. The trim is 7 bases for V and 2 bases for J, with a gap of 14 bases between the germline ends. From the cysteine through the phenylalanine, the CDR3 covers 14 amino acids. Kept here is only the CDR3 DNA, which spans 42 bases and is read in frame from base 1.

The High Capacity cDNA Reverse Transcription Kit was used to reverse transcribe all of the isolated RNA, meaning that expressed TCRB transcripts were what got sequenced. Deep immunoSEQ sequencing was performed on naive, central memory and regulatory T cell samples, with an average of about 4 million total reads per sample. Sorted cells were lysed in RLT buffer, and RNA was extracted using DNase-treated RNeasy Micro or Mini kits according to cell number. Each cell subset was processed separately to prevent cross-contamination, with patient and healthy donor samples processed together. Using the immunoSEQ multiplex PCR, TCRB sequences were amplified from cDNA into 87-bp fragments spanning the CDR3 region. Sequencing of the amplicons was done on the Illumina HiSeq platform. The authors' pipeline ran thus. Synthetic template baselines were used to correct PCR bias computationally, reads within Hamming distance 2 were collapsed, and singletons that could not be merged were discarded. Reads were aligned to IMGT to assign V, D and J genes, CDR3 length, and insertions or deletions at six rearrangement sites. Within each subset, clonotype counts were normalized to the number of sorted cells before true diversity and Gini coefficients were calculated with the tcR R package. Repertoire sharing was quantified using the overlap coefficient calculated on TCRB nucleotide sequences. Out-of-frame TCRB sequences from naive cells were analyzed to stand in for the pre-selection repertoire. Sourced from immuneACCESS, this table was stored by TCRdb with only in-frame sequences that have V and J called. A share of the clones is absent; for the studies checked, an unresolved V gene accounts for under half, and the remainder has no known explanation. The V and J calls and clone size were taken over from that table, and D and trimming were inferred from the DNA. The sample table contains about 340,000 clones; only one count was recorded for approximately 12% of them. The ten largest make up roughly 0.016% of the sample.

The sequenced sample consisted of naive CD4+ T cells from blood. The sample's cell subset or site label, in plain terms: true naive CD4+ T cells. This clonotype was sampled from a woman aged 18-29 years with type 1 diabetes. The chain was built from TRBV27 and TRBJ1-2; no D segment can be confidently identified. The DNA reads TGTGCCAGCACCCGAGGTACTGGGAACTATGGCTACACCTTC. Its product reads: CASTRGTGNYGYTF.